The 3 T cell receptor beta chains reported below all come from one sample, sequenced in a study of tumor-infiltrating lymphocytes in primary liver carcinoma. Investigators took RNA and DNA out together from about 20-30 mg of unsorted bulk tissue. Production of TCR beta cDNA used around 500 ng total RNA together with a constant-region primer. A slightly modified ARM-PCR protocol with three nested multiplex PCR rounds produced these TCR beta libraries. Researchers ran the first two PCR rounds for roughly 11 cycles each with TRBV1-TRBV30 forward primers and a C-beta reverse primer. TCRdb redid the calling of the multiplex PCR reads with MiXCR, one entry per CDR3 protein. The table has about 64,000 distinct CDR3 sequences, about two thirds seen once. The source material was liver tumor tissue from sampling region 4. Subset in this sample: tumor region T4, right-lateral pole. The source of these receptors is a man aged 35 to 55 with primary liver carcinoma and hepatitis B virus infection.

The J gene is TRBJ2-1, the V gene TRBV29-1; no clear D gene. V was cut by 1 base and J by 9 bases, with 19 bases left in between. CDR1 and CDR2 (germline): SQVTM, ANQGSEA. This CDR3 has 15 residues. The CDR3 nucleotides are TGCAGCGTTGAAGGGGGTGGGCTAATCGGATCTGAGCAGTTCTTC. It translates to CSVEGGGLIGSEQFF.

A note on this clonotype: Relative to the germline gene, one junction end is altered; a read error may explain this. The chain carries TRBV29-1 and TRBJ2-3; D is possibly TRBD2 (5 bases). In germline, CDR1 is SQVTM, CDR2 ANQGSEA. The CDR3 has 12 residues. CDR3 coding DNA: TGTAGCGTTGCCCCTTCCACAGATATGCAGTATTTT. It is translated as CSVAPSTDMQYF.

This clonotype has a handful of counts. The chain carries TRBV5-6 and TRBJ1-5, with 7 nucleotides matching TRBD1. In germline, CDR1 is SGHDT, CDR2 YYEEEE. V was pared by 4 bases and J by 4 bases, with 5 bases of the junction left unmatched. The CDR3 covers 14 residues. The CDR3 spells CASSTQGGNQPQHF. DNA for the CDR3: TGTGCCAGCAGCACCCAGGGGGGAAATCAGCCCCAGCATTTT.